The 22 T cell receptor beta chains below come from one sample, sequenced in a study of shared clonotypes between healthy human individuals. Only in-frame clones appear in the TCRdb table, and some are missing; sequencing was by immunoSEQ multiplex PCR. The sample has around 1 million clones, less than 85% seen once; the top ten hold roughly 1.5%. The source material was memory CD4+ T cells sorted from blood. Subset denoted: CD45RA-negative fraction. These receptors came from a man in his late teens or twenties in good health.

The chain employs TRBV28 and TRBJ1-1; 8 bases match TRBD1. Germline-derived CDR1 and CDR2 are MDHEN and SYDVKM. CDR3 length equals 15 residues. The V and J ends lost 5 bases and 4 bases, in that order; junction bases with no gene match: 9. CDR3 amino acids: CASSQGSRGRTEAFF. The CDR3 DNA reads as TGTGCCAGCAGTCAAGGGAGCAGGGGGCGCACTGAAGCTTTCTTT.

This chain joins TRBV30 and TRBJ2-1; D possibly corresponds to TRBD2 (6 bases). The CDR3 consists of 16 residues. The ends were cut back, 3 bases at V and 0 bases at J, with 15 bases in the middle. Germline loops: CDR1 GTSNPN, CDR2 SVGIG (reference sequence). As DNA, the CDR3 is TGTGCCTGGAGCTCGTATAGCGGTCCCTCCTACAATGAGCAGTTCTTC. Its translation is CAWSSYSGPSYNEQFF.

This rearrangement joins TRBV27 to TRBJ1-1; D is unresolved. V was pared by 4 bases and J by 5 bases, with 14 bases between. Germline assignment: CDR1 MNHEY and CDR2 SMNVEV (reference sequence). The CDR3 spans 14 residues. The DNA for the CDR3 is TGTGCCAGCAGTTCTCTTCTTCGGCGAACTGAAGCTTTCTTT. It is translated as CASSSLLRRTEAFF.

This chain joins TRBV23-1 and TRBJ2-3; tentatively, D is TRBD1 or TRBD2 (7 bases each). TRBV23-1 is classed as an ORF, of uncertain function. The V end lost 7 bases, the J end lost 1 base, and 18 bases lay between the germline ends. This CDR3 comprises 16 residues. CDR3 amino acids: CASIQGGAWGTDTQYF. For the CDR3, the DNA is TGCGCCAGCATCCAGGGGGGGGCCTGGGGCACAGATACGCAGTATTTT.

About this clone itself: The same CDR3 is also encoded by other DNA sequences in this sample. J is TRBJ2-1 and V is TRBV7-9; 10 positions agree with TRBD2. The CDR3 length is 15 residues. V shed 5 bases, J shed 5 bases, and the junction held 6 bases outside the gene matches. Germline V lookup: CDR1 SEHNR, CDR2 FQNEAQ (reference sequence). The CDR3 is CASSLRTSGHNEQFF. CDR3 nucleotides: TGTGCCAGCAGCCTCCGGACTAGCGGCCACAATGAGCAGTTCTTC.

This clone was detected once. The CDR3 DNA is TGTGCCAGCAGTTCGGACAGAGGGCTGTTTTTT. It yields the protein CASSSDRGLFF. J is TRBJ1-4 and V is TRBV28; D possibly corresponds to TRBD1 (6 bases). The CDR3 covers 11 residues. Trimming took off 4 bases at V and 14 bases at J, with 11 bases between the two ends. Germline V lookup: CDR1 MDHEN, CDR2 SYDVKM.

The gene calls are TRBV10-3 and TRBJ2-7; 11 bases fit TRBD2. Germline loops: CDR1 ENHRY, CDR2 SYGVKD. The junction had 4 bases not matched to a gene; V was cut back by 6 bases and J by 0 bases. CDR3 length: 15 amino acids. The CDR3 DNA follows: TGTGCCATCAGGGAGGGACTAGCGGACTCCTACGAGCAGTACTTC. Protein: CAIREGLADSYEQYF.

The J gene is TRBJ1-2, the V gene TRBV5-5, with a tentative D call TRBD1 (5 bases). V dropped 4 bases and J dropped 6 bases, with 10 bases sitting between them. This CDR3 is built from 12 residues. Germline CDR1 is SGHKS and CDR2 is YYEKEE (reference sequence). This CDR3 reads CASSGTVHGYTF. CDR3 sequence (DNA): TGTGCCAGCAGCGGGACTGTGCATGGCTACACCTTC.

This clone appeared a few times. The chain has TRBV11-2 and TRBJ1-3; 9 bases are a match to TRBD1. This CDR3 has 15 residues. Per germline, CDR1 SGHAT and CDR2 FQNNGV. V was clipped by 5 bases and J by 4 bases; unmatched bases: 6. This chain's CDR3 is CASSPGTGFGNTIYF. Here the CDR3 DNA reads TGTGCCAGCAGCCCCGGGACAGGGTTCGGAAACACCATATATTTT.

V gene TRBV5-1 combines with J gene TRBJ2-1; 8 bases line up with TRBD2. CDR3 length: 14 amino acids. V shed 5 bases and J 4 bases; nucleotides not matched to a gene: 5. Germline V lookup: CDR1 SGHRS, CDR2 YFSETQ. In DNA, the CDR3 is TGCGCCAGCAGTCTCCAGCGGGGGTACAATGAGCAGTTCTTC. Its translation is CASSLQRGYNEQFF.

V and J are TRBV25-1 and TRBJ2-5; no firm D call. The V end lost 2 bases, the J end lost 7 bases, and 11 bases lay between the germline ends. Germline V gene data show CDR1 as MGHDK and CDR2 as SYGVNS. The CDR3 spans 13 residues. DNA for the CDR3: TGTGCCAGCAGTGAAAGGGTCCTAGGGACCCAGTACTTC. Its protein product is CASSERVLGTQYF.

The CDR3 spells CASSAGHRGPDEQYF. In DNA, the CDR3 is TGTGCCAGCAGCGCAGGACACAGGGGGCCGGACGAGCAGTACTTC. The chain uses TRBV9 and TRBJ2-7, with 9 nucleotides matching TRBD1. Unmatched junction bases numbered 9, after V lost 3 bases and J lost 5 bases. The CDR3 covers 15 residues. Germline V gives CDR1 SGDLS, CDR2 YYNGEE.

The CDR3 reads CASSLGEGRKGGTQYF. The CDR3 nucleotides read TGTGCCAGCAGCTTAGGTGAAGGGAGGAAAGGCGGTACGCAGTATTTT. This sequence joins TRBV7-2 and TRBJ2-3; a weak D match, TRBD2 (6 bases). The germline gives CDR1 SGHTA, CDR2 FQGNSA. V lost 1 base, J lost 8 bases, and 19 bases lay in between. This CDR3 has 16 amino acids.

V gene TRBV15 combines with J gene TRBJ1-2, with no clear D. V was clipped by 1 base and J by 2 bases, with 11 bases between them. The CDR3 consists of 15 residues. Germline lookup yields CDR1 LNHNV and CDR2 YYDKDF (reference sequence). The CDR3 sequence is CATSRAKGTNYGYTF. The CDR3 region has the DNA TGTGCCACCAGCAGAGCGAAGGGCACGAACTATGGCTACACCTTC.

The V gene is TRBV19, the J gene TRBJ1-2; possibly TRBD1 for D (5 bases). This CDR3 has 14 amino acids. Germline V gives CDR1 LNHDA, CDR2 SQIVND (reference sequence). Deletions cut 7 bases from V and 2 bases from J, with 14 bases between. CDR3 in DNA: TGTGCCAGTATTAGCCGGGGGGAGAACTATGGCTACACCTTC. Translation gives CASISRGENYGYTF.

This clone was seen once. The CDR3 region has the DNA TGTGCCAGCAGCCACCCCAAGAGTACGCAGTATTTT. Amino acids: CASSHPKSTQYF. The gene calls are TRBV7-2 and TRBJ2-3; no definite D call. Between the trimmed V and J ends, which lost 5 bases and 8 bases, there was a span of 11 bases. Germline V gene data show CDR1 as SGHTA and CDR2 as FQGNSA. The CDR3 loop spans 12 amino acids.

This clone was detected only a few times. The V call is TRBV4-1, the J call TRBJ1-2; the match to TRBD1 covers 8 bases. J lost 2 bases, V lost 2 bases, and 4 bases had no gene match. The CDR3 extends over 15 amino acids. Looked up from germline, CDR1 is MGHRA and CDR2 is YSYEKL. The CDR3 region has the DNA TGCGCCAGCAGCCAACAGGACAGGGCGAACTATGGCTACACCTTC. This sequence encodes CASSQQDRANYGYTF.

This chain joins TRBV28 and TRBJ2-7; 12 nucleotides agree with TRBD2. The CDR3 runs to 15 residues. V was pared by 2 bases and J by 6 bases, with 5 bases of the junction left unmatched. Germline assignment: CDR1 MDHEN and CDR2 SYDVKM. The DNA for the CDR3 is TGTGCCAGCAGTTTACCGCTAGCGGGGGGGAGCGAGCAGTACTTC. It yields the protein CASSLPLAGGSEQYF.

The chain carries TRBV9 and TRBJ2-3, with a possible D match to TRBD2 (6 bases). Trimming removed 0 bases at V and 0 bases at J, with 17 bases between. The CDR3 spans 18 residues. The germline V gene encodes CDR1 SGDLS and CDR2 YYNGEE. DNA for the CDR3: TGTGCCAGCAGCGTAGCTTCTGGAAGCGGGCGAAGCACAGATACGCAGTATTTT. Translating it yields CASSVASGSGRSTDTQYF.

The V call is TRBV6-1, the J call TRBJ2-1; 7 nucleotides match TRBD2. CDR3 size: 17 residues. The V gene's germline CDR1 is MNHNS and CDR2 SASEGT. The V segment lost 1 base and the J segment 0 bases; nucleotides outside the gene matches: 6. The CDR3 spells CASSEGTRGVSYNEQFF. CDR3 DNA sequence: TGTGCCAGCAGTGAAGGGACTAGAGGTGTCTCCTACAATGAGCAGTTCTTC.

The V gene is TRBV7-9, the J gene TRBJ2-1, with D unclear. This CDR3 is built from 14 residues. Germline V CDR1 and CDR2: SEHNR, FQNEAQ (reference sequence). V was shortened by 7 bases and J by 1 base, with 11 bases between the two germline ends. The CDR3 sequence: CASITPGSYNEQFF. CDR3 DNA sequence: TGTGCCAGCATCACTCCCGGGTCCTACAATGAGCAGTTCTTC.

This clone was recorded a few times. The rearrangement joins TRBV5-1 to TRBJ1-2, with a tentative D call TRBD1 (5 bases). The CDR3 loop spans 13 amino acids. Germline V CDR1 and CDR2: SGHRS, YFSETQ. The V gene lost 4 bases and the J gene lost 8 bases, with 15 bases spanning the gap. CDR3 DNA: TGCGCCAGCAGCGCAGGGATTTTGGGGGGCTACACCTTC. Its protein is CASSAGILGGYTF.